This T cell receptor beta chain is from a study of a mutant IDH1 vaccine in newly diagnosed glioma. Method: immunoSEQ multiplex PCR; TCRdb's copy keeps in-frame clones and lacks some. Among nearly 50,000 clones listed, approximately 84% were seen once. Time point defined: week 47, end of study. Vaccination used 300 ug of mutant IDH1 20-mer peptide per dose, with topical imiquimod. Remarks on this clone: Its cognate antigen is unknown.

The CDR3 contains 14 residues. Germline CDR1 LNHDA, CDR2 SQIVND (reference sequence). Trimming cost V 3 bases and J 6 bases, with 15 bases left between them. The V call is TRBV19, the J call TRBJ2-7; weak D call: TRBD1 (5 bases). The receptor was derived from a woman aged 25 to 45 with glioma. Some clones in this sample may be carry-over from other donors' samples. The sample was PBMCs, taken from a glioma patient whose treatment included an IDH1 peptide vaccine. The CDR3 region is CASSMGYGHFEQYF. CDR3 sequence (DNA): TGTGCCAGTAGTATGGGATACGGACATTTCGAGCAGTACTTC.